The clone carrying this T cell receptor (beta chain) has just a few counts. This record belongs to a study of cytomegalovirus exposure and HLA in healthy donors. The PCR was carried out with 60 Vbeta primers and 13 Jbeta primers. Clones were sequenced by immunoSEQ multiplex PCR, and TCRdb holds only the in-frame ones, with some missing. Of 180,000 or so clones listed, more than 60% are singletons. The specimen sequenced was PBMCs. The sequence was obtained from a human donor in good health.

The DNA for the CDR3 is TGTGCCAGTAAAGGGACAGTACATAGCAATCAGCCCCAGCATTTT. Amino acids: CASKGTVHSNQPQHF. The chain combines TRBV2 with TRBJ1-5; 7 nucleotides match TRBD1. The CDR3 contains 15 residues. Trimming took 9 bases from V and 0 from J; bases not matched to a gene: 8. CDR1 is SNHLY and CDR2 is FYNNEI in the germline V gene.